Listed below are T cell receptor beta chains from one sample, sequenced in a study of beta chain features in type 1 diabetes. Method: immunoSEQ multiplex PCR; TCRdb's copy keeps in-frame clones and lacks some. The sample has over 40,000 clones, approximately 56% seen once. Source material: Tregs from blood. Every receptor here comes from a young woman in good health. Each CDR3 is given with its conserved first and last residue. A D gene is named only where the DNA matches it firmly. Rows may omit the clone size; those that give it use once, few, many or a size class.

j_gene	v_gene	abundance	d_gene	CDR3aa	CDR3nt
TRBJ1-6	TRBV27	few	NA	CASSLTYNSPLHF	TGTGCCAGCAGTCTTACCTATAATTCACCCCTCCACTTT
TRBJ2-1	TRBV28	NA	TRBD2	CASSSGLAGVGDEQFF	TGTGCCAGCAGTTCGGGACTAGCGGGAGTCGGGGATGAGCAGTTCTTC
TRBJ2-5	TRBV18	few	TRBD1	CASSPQGQGMETQYF	TGTGCCAGCTCACCACAAGGACAGGGCATGGAGACCCAGTACTTC
TRBJ1-5	TRBV7-8	NA	TRBD1	CASSRRDRGSNQPQHF	TGTGCCAGCAGCCGACGGGACAGGGGTAGCAATCAGCCCCAGCATTTT
TRBJ2-1	TRBV2	NA	TRBD1	CASSAPGTDLYNEQFF	TGTGCCAGCAGTGCCCCCGGGACAGACCTCTACAATGAGCAGTTCTTC
TRBJ1-2	TRBV28	NA	NA	CASSFPDRWGGYTF	TGTGCCAGCAGTTTCCCGGACAGATGGGGCGGCTACACCTTC
TRBJ1-5	TRBV28	few	TRBD1	CASSLYRGWGNQPQHF	TGTGCCAGCAGTCTCTACAGGGGATGGGGCAATCAGCCCCAGCATTTT
TRBJ2-7	TRBV6-5	NA	TRBD1	CASKRTGLASYEQYF	TGTGCCAGTAAACGGACAGGCCTCGCCTCCTACGAGCAGTACTTC
TRBJ2-1	TRBV29-1	few	TRBD2	CSVRLAGGHNEQFF	TGCAGCGTCCGACTAGCGGGAGGCCACAATGAGCAGTTCTTC
TRBJ2-1	TRBV7-3	NA	NA	CASSLTSGVFNEQFF	TGTGCCAGCAGCTTGACCAGCGGAGTCTTTAATGAGCAGTTCTTC
TRBJ1-1	TRBV10-3	medium-sized	TRBD1	CAISSDRANTEAFF	TGTGCCATCAGTTCGGACAGGGCGAACACTGAAGCTTTCTTT
TRBJ2-6	TRBV5-6	NA	NA	CASSALDSGANVLTF	TGTGCCAGCAGCGCCCTAGACTCTGGGGCCAACGTCCTGACTTTC
TRBJ1-2	TRBV10-3	NA	TRBD1	CAISETPGQGNGYTF	TGTGCCATCAGTGAGACTCCGGGACAGGGGAATGGCTACACCTTC
TRBJ2-2	TRBV6-6	NA	TRBD1	CASSPNRGAGELFF	TGTGCCAGCAGTCCCAACAGGGGGGCCGGGGAGCTGTTTTTT
TRBJ2-5	TRBV5-4	few	NA	CASSSPLGTKETQYF	TGTGCCAGCAGCTCTCCGTTGGGGACAAAGGAGACCCAGTACTTC
TRBJ1-5	TRBV6-6	few	TRBD1	CASSSRQGANQPQHF	TGTGCCAGCAGTTCCCGACAGGGAGCGAATCAGCCCCAGCATTTT
TRBJ2-1	TRBV7-2	NA	TRBD2	CASSFRDSGRFYNEQFF	TGTGCCAGCAGCTTCAGAGATAGCGGGAGATTCTACAATGAGCAGTTCTTC
TRBJ1-2	TRBV7-8	NA	TRBD1	CASSTTMGQADYGYTF	TGTGCCAGCAGCACGACTATGGGACAGGCCGACTATGGCTACACCTTC
TRBJ2-2	TRBV7-2	NA	NA	CASSLTGTGELFF	TGTGCCAGCAGCTTAACCGGGACCGGGGAGCTGTTTTTT
TRBJ2-7	TRBV14	NA	TRBD1	CASSPRGQGYEQYF	TGTGCCAGCAGCCCGAGGGGACAGGGCTACGAGCAGTACTTC
TRBJ2-2	TRBV7-3	NA	TRBD1	CASSPGQVNTGELFF	TGTGCCAGCAGCCCGGGACAGGTGAACACCGGGGAGCTGTTTTTT
TRBJ2-2	TRBV29-1	NA	NA	CSVEGPTGELFF	TGCAGCGTTGAAGGGCCAACCGGGGAGCTGTTTTTT
TRBJ2-7	TRBV18	NA	TRBD2	CASSPSGGSYEQYF	TGTGCCAGCTCACCTAGCGGGGGTTCCTACGAGCAGTACTTC
TRBJ1-1	TRBV10-3	few	NA	CAISGQGTGTEAFF	TGTGCCATCAGTGGTCAGGGGACCGGTACTGAAGCTTTCTTT
TRBJ2-6	TRBV7-8	NA	NA	CASSSEGAGANVLTF	TGTGCCAGCAGCTCAGAGGGGGCTGGGGCCAACGTCCTGACTTTC
TRBJ2-3	TRBV10-3	NA	TRBD1	CAIAGTGDPDTQYF	TGTGCCATCGCCGGGACAGGGGACCCAGATACGCAGTATTTT
TRBJ2-1	TRBV27	NA	NA	CASRTDRISYNEQFF	TGTGCCAGCAGAACCGACAGAATCTCCTACAATGAGCAGTTCTTC
TRBJ2-5	TRBV18	NA	TRBD1	CASSREPGQGVSEQYF	TGTGCCAGCTCACGGGAACCGGGACAGGGGGTCTCTGAGCAGTACTTC
TRBJ1-1	TRBV27	NA	NA	CASSGGWGNTEAFF	TGTGCCAGCAGTGGAGGATGGGGGAACACTGAAGCTTTCTTT
TRBJ2-2	TRBV7-9	NA	TRBD2	CASSSGGATRTGELFF	TGTGCCAGCAGCTCGGGGGGGGCTACTAGGACCGGGGAGCTGTTTTTT
TRBJ2-2	TRBV7-2	few	TRBD2	CASSRGLAGGVSTGELFF	TGTGCCAGCAGCAGGGGACTAGCGGGAGGGGTTAGCACCGGGGAGCTGTTTTTT
TRBJ2-7	TRBV6-6	few	NA	CASSPLTANEQYF	TGTGCCAGCAGTCCTCTTACCGCTAACGAGCAGTACTTC
TRBJ2-1	TRBV29-1	NA	TRBD1	CSVLSDRYNEQFF	TGCAGCGTTCTTTCGGACAGGTACAATGAGCAGTTCTTC